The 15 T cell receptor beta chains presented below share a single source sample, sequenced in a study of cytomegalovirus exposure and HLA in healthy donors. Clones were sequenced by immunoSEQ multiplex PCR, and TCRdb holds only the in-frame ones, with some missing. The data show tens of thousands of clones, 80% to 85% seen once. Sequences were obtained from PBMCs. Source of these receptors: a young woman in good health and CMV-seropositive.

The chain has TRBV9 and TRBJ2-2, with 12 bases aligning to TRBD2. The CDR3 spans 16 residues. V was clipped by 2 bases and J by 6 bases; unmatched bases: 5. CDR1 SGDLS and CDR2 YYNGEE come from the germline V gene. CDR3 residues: CASSVRGLAGSGELFF. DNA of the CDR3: TGTGCCAGCAGCGTCAGAGGACTAGCGGGGTCCGGGGAGCTGTTTTTT. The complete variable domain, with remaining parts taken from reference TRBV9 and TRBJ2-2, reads DSGVTQTPKHLITATGQRVTLRCSPRSGDLSVYWYQQSLDQGLQFLIQYYNGEERAKGNILERFSAQQFPDLHSELNLSSLELGDSALYFCASSVRGLAGSGELFFGEGSRLTVL.

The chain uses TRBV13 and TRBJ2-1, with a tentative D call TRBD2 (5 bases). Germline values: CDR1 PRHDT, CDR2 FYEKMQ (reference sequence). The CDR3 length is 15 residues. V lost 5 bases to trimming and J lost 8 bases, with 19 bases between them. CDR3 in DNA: TGTGCCAGCAGCCATCCTAGCCTCCTTCACGATGAGCAGTTCTTC. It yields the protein CASSHPSLLHDEQFF.

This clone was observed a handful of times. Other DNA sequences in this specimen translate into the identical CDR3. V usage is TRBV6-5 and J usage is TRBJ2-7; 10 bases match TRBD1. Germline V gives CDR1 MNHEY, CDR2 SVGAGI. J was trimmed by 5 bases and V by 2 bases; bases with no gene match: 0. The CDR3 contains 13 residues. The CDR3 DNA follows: TGTGCCAGCAGTTACGACAGGGGGCACGAGCAGTACTTC. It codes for CASSYDRGHEQYF.

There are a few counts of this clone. The CDR3 here is CASVREAEYGQPQHF. In DNA, the CDR3 is TGTGCCAGCGTCCGTGAGGCGGAGTATGGACAGCCCCAGCATTTT. V usage is TRBV2 and J usage is TRBJ1-5; D call uncertain. The V end was cut by 8 bases, the J end by 7 bases, with 21 bases between. CDR3 length equals 15 residues. Germline assignment: CDR1 SNHLY and CDR2 FYNNEI. Complete variable domain (other parts from reference TRBV2 and TRBJ1-5): EPEVTQTPSHQVTQMGQEVILRCVPISNHLYFYWYRQILGQKVEFLVSFYNNEISEKSEIFDDQFSVERPDGSNFTLKIRSTKLEDSAMYFCASVREAEYGQPQHFGDGTRLSIL.

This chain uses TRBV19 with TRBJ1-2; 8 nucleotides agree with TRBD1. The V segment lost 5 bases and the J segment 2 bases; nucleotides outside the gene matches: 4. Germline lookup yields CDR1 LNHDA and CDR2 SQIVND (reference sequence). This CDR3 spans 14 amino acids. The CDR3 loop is CASSAGGGNYGYTF. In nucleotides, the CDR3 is TGTGCCAGTAGTGCAGGGGGCGGGAACTATGGCTACACCTTC.

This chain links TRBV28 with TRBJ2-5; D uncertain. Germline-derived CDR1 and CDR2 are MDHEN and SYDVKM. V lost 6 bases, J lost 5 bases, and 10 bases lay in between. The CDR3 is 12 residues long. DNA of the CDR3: TGTGCCAGCAGCCGTGGGCAGGAGACCCAGTACTTC. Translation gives CASSRGQETQYF. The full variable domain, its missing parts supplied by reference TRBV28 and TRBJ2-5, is DVKVTQSSRYLVKRTGEKVFLECVQDMDHENMFWYRQDPGLGLRLIYFSYDVKMKEKGDIPEGYSVSREKKERFSLILESASTNQTSMYLCASSRGQETQYFGPGTRLLVL.

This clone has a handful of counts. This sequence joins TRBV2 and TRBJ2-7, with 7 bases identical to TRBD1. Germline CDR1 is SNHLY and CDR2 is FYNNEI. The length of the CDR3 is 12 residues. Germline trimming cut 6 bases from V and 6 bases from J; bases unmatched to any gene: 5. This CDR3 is CASRRTGFEQYF. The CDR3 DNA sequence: TGTGCCAGCAGGAGGACAGGCTTCGAGCAGTACTTC.

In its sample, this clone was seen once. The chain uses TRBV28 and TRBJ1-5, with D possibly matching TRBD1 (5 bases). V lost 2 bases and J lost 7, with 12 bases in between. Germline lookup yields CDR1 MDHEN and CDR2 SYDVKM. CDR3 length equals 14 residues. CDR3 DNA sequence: TGTGCCAGCAGTTTAGACCCCAGGGAACAGCCCCAGCATTTT. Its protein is CASSLDPREQPQHF.

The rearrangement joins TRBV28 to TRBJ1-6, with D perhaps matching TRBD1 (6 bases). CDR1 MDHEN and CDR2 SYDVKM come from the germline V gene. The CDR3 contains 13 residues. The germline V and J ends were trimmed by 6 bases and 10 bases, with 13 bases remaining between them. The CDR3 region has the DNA TGTGCCAGCAGCCGACAGGTCCGATCACCCCTCCACTTT. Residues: CASSRQVRSPLHF.

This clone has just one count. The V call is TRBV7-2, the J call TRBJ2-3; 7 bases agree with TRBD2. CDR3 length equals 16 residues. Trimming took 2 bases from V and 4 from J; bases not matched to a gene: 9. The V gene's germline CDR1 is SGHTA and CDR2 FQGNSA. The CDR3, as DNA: TGTGCCAGCAGCTTAAGGCTCCGCGGGGGTTCAGATACGCAGTATTTT. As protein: CASSLRLRGGSDTQYF.

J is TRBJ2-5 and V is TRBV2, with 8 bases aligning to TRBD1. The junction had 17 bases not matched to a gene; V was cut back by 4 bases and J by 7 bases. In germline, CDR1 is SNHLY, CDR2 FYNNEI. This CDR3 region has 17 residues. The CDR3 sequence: CASSGLGDRSLFATQYF. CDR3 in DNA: TGTGCCAGCAGTGGTCTTGGGGACAGGTCCCTGTTTGCGACCCAGTACTTC.

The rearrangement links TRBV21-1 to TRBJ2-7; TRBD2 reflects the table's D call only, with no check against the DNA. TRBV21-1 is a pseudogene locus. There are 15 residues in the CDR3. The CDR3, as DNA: TGTGCCAGCAGCAAAAGTAAATATTTTCGGCGACCGAGGGACTTC. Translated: CASSKSKYFRRPRDF.

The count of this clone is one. The CDR3 spells CASSQIDRGRANTGELFF. CDR3 nucleotide sequence: TGCGCCAGCAGTCAAATCGACAGGGGTAGGGCAAACACCGGGGAGCTGTTTTTT. The rearrangement uses TRBV23-1 and TRBJ2-2; 8 bases agree with TRBD1. TRBV23-1 belongs to the ORF category, with a function that is uncertain. After removal of 2 bases from V and 2 bases from J, the junction contained 10 bases not matched to a gene. This CDR3 region has 18 residues.

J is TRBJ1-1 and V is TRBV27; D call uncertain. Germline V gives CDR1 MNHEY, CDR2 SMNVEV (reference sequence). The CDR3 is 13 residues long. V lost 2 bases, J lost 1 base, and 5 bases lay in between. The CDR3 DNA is TGTGCCAGCAGTTTACAGGCGAACACTGAAGCTTTCTTT. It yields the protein CASSLQANTEAFF.

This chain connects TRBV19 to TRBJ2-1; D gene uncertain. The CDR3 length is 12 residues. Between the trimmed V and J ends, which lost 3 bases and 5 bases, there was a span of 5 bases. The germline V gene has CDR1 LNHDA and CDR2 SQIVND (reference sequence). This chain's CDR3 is CASSIIHNEQFF. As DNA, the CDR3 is TGTGCCAGTAGTATTATCCACAATGAGCAGTTCTTC.